This record concerns one T cell receptor beta chain sequence. This record comes from a study of cytotoxic CD8 clonotypes in ibrutinib-treated CLL. CDR1 is SQVTM, CDR2 ANQGSEA, per germline. Deletions cut 7 bases from V and 5 bases from J, with 18 bases between. The CDR3 covers 14 residues. Sequencing was performed with immunoSEQ multiplex PCR; in TCRdb, only in-frame clones are kept and a portion is missing. The table has tens of thousands of clones, over 80% seen once. The sequence derives from a human donor with chronic lymphocytic leukemia. The chain carries TRBV29-1 and TRBJ2-1; D unclear. The sequencing here drew on PBMCs, taken after 24 months of ibrutinib treatment. CDR3 protein: CSAGLSVENNEQFF. In DNA, the CDR3 is TGCAGCGCCGGTCTTTCCGTCGAGAACAATGAGCAGTTCTTC.